These 29 T cell receptor beta chains were all obtained from the same sample, sequenced in a study of response to subunit inactivated influenza vaccine (dated by TCRdb to 2016 to 2019). The library was generated by RT-PCR. The data were produced on an Illumina HiSeq 2500. TCRdb redid the processing of the public reads, applying fastp at Q25 and MiXCR, and retained in-frame beta chains. Here each entry gathers all rows of one CDR3 protein and keeps the most common genes and DNA. The sample table holds just over 300,000 distinct CDR3 sequences, of which about a fifth were seen once. The ten largest clones represent around 9.6% of the sample. Sequenced here: PBMCs from blood, sampled approximately 20 months after vaccination. The receptors stem from a man between 50 and 69 years old who received an inactivated influenza vaccine. Donor details come from another sample of the same person, matched by shared clones.

In this sample, this clonotype turned up once. This rearrangement joins TRBV4-3 to TRBJ1-5; tentative D call: TRBD1 (5 bases). Germline CDR1 and CDR2: LGHNA and YSLEER. Trimming stripped 0 bases from V and 7 bases from J, with 13 bases between. This CDR3 spans 15 amino acids. CDR3 in DNA: TGCGCCAGCAGCCAAGATGCTACGGGGCGGCAGCCCCAGCATTTT. It specifies CASSQDATGRQPQHF.

The table lists this clonotype with a few counts. This chain connects TRBV10-3 to TRBJ1-6; D uncertain. The CDR3 has 13 residues. V lost 10 bases and J lost 8, with 15 bases in between. The germline V gene has CDR1 ENHRY and CDR2 SYGVKD. CDR3 loop: CANRPREDSPLHF. CDR3 coding DNA: TGTGCCAACCGGCCCCGAGAGGATTCACCCCTCCACTTT.

In this sample, this clonotype turned up many times. V gene TRBV4-3 combines with J gene TRBJ1-3, with a tentative D call TRBD1 (5 bases). The ends were cut back, 0 bases at V and 1 base at J, with 10 bases in the middle. CDR3 size: 16 residues. Germline CDR1 is LGHNA and CDR2 is YSLEER. This CDR3 reads CASSQDWGGSGNTIYF. CDR3 sequence (DNA): TGCGCCAGCAGCCAAGATTGGGGGGGTTCTGGAAACACCATATATTTT.

This clonotype was seen a handful of times. The chain couples TRBV19 to TRBJ2-3; 7 bases line up with TRBD1. The CDR3 extends over 15 amino acids. The germline V gene encodes CDR1 LNHDA and CDR2 SQIVND (reference sequence). Losses at the gene ends were 6 bases for V and 2 bases for J; bases not matched to a gene: 8. In nucleotides, the CDR3 is TGTGCCAGTAGCCATCGGGACAGACCCACAGATACGCAGTATTTT. Its protein product is CASSHRDRPTDTQYF.

The V gene is TRBV7-9, the J gene TRBJ1-2; D is possibly TRBD1 (5 bases). CDR1 and CDR2 from the germline V gene are SEHNR and FQNEAQ (reference sequence). This CDR3 contains 15 residues. Between the trimmed V and J ends, which lost 5 bases and 4 bases, there was a span of 17 bases. The CDR3 DNA sequence: TGTGCCAGCAGCCATCAGCCCCTCGGGGGCTATGGCTACACCTTC. It translates to CASSHQPLGGYGYTF.

This clonotype was counted only a few times. The chain has TRBV20-1 and TRBJ1-2; D not resolved. The CDR3 consists of 15 residues. Germline V gene sequence: CDR1 DFQATT, CDR2 SNEGSKA (reference sequence). Trimming shortened V by 6 bases and J by 7 bases, and 24 bases separated the two germline ends. CDR3 sequence (DNA): TGCAGTGCCAGTTTTAACTCGGGCGGAATGGCTGGCTACACCTTC. Protein sequence: CSASFNSGGMAGYTF.

This clonotype was counted ten times or more. The chain combines TRBV7-6 with TRBJ1-2; D unresolved. Germline CDR1 reads SGHVS; CDR2 reads FNYEAQ. The CDR3 spans 15 residues. Trimming stripped 1 base from V and 3 bases from J, with 12 bases between. This chain's CDR3 is CASSLGTGMDYGYTF. In DNA form, the CDR3 reads TGTGCCAGCAGCTTAGGGACGGGGATGGACTATGGCTACACCTTC.

V gene TRBV12-3 or TRBV12-4 combines with J gene TRBJ1-6, with no clear D. CDR3 size: 12 residues. Trimming removed 6 bases at V and 12 bases at J, with 12 bases between. CDR3 loop: CASRRGWEPLHF. DNA of the CDR3: TGTGCCAGCAGGAGAGGGTGGGAACCCCTCCACTTT.

The DNA of the CDR3 is TGTGCCAGCAGTGGGGGACTAGCGGTTTACAATGAGCAGTTCTTC. It translates to CASSGGLAVYNEQFF. The chain links TRBV28 to TRBJ2-1, with TRBD2 matching over 11 bases. Trimming removed 5 bases from V and 4 bases from J; junction bases left unmatched: 4. There are 15 residues in the CDR3. Germline CDR1 reads MDHEN; CDR2 reads SYDVKM.

This clonotype was counted only a few times. This chain joins TRBV11-2 and TRBJ1-4, with a weak D call TRBD1 (5 bases). The CDR3 is made up of 17 amino acids. CDR1 and CDR2 from the germline V gene are SGHAT and FQNNGV. The V end was cut by 3 bases, the J end by 12 bases, with 26 bases between. CDR3 in DNA: TGTGCCAGCAGCTTCTCGGTGGGGGAGGCCCCGGGATCGGAACTGTTTTTT. Protein: CASSFSVGEAPGSELFF.

This clonotype has just a few counts. The V gene is TRBV24-1, the J gene TRBJ2-5; D is undetermined. The CDR3 is 13 amino acids. From germline, CDR1 is KGHDR and CDR2 SFDVKD. The V end lost 3 bases, the J end lost 5 bases, and 9 bases lay between the germline ends. CDR3 loop: CATSDPLGETQYF. The CDR3 nucleotides are TGTGCCACCAGTGATCCACTGGGGGAGACCCAGTACTTC.

Only a few counts were recorded for this clonotype. The chain has TRBV6-4 and TRBJ2-1; TRBD2 matches at 11 bases. CDR3 length: 15 amino acids. CDR1 and CDR2 from the germline V gene are MRHNA and SNTAGT. The V gene end was trimmed by 3 bases and the J gene end by 12 bases; junction bases not matched to a gene: 10. This CDR3 reads CASSESLAGVYGQFF. CDR3 in DNA: TGTGCCAGCAGTGAGTCACTAGCGGGAGTCTATGGGCAGTTCTTC.

This clonotype was found a few times. V gene TRBV24-1 combines with J gene TRBJ1-5, with no clear D. V lost 3 bases and J 0 bases, leaving 8 bases between the germline ends. The CDR3 totals 15 residues. Germline V CDR1 and CDR2: KGHDR, SFDVKD. The CDR3 sequence is CATSDPRDSNQPQHF. CDR3 bases: TGTGCCACCAGTGATCCACGAGATAGCAATCAGCCCCAGCATTTT.

The J gene is TRBJ2-2, the V gene TRBV12-3 or TRBV12-4, with 10 bases fitting TRBD2. The V and J ends lost 2 bases and 3 bases, in that order; junction bases with no gene match: 15. CDR3 length: 20 amino acids. CDR3 sequence (DNA): TGTGCCAGCAGTTTAAGGCCGAGATTCCTAGCGGGAGTGTACACCGGGGAGCTGTTTTTT. This encodes CASSLRPRFLAGVYTGELFF.

The J gene is TRBJ1-5, the V gene TRBV7-9; 9 nucleotides align to TRBD1. This CDR3 is 16 amino acids long. From germline, CDR1 is SEHNR and CDR2 FQNEAQ (reference sequence). J was trimmed by 3 bases and V by 4 bases; bases with no gene match: 7. The CDR3 DNA sequence: TGTGCCAGCAGCTCGGCCCGGGACAGGGACAATCAGCCCCAGCATTTT. It encodes CASSSARDRDNQPQHF.

This clonotype was found a few times. The chain joins TRBV7-7 to TRBJ1-2; 12 bases fit TRBD1. The CDR3 totals 19 residues. CDR1 is SSHAT and CDR2 is FNYEAQ in the germline V gene (reference sequence). The J segment lost 4 bases and the V segment lost 2 bases, leaving 14 bases of the junction unmatched. The CDR3 spells CASSLRGGTGGGVPYGYTF. For the CDR3, the DNA is TGTGCCAGCAGCTTAAGGGGAGGGACAGGGGGCGGTGTACCCTATGGCTACACCTTC.

In its sample, this clonotype was seen a few times. V usage is TRBV20-1 and J usage is TRBJ1-5, with 7 bases aligning to TRBD1. This CDR3 is 15 amino acids long. The junction had 7 bases not matched to a gene; V was cut back by 0 bases and J by 5 bases. Germline V lookup: CDR1 DFQATT, CDR2 SNEGSKA (reference sequence). CDR3: CSARDPDRPYQPQHF. The DNA for the CDR3 is TGCAGTGCTAGAGATCCGGACAGGCCTTATCAGCCCCAGCATTTT.

This sequence joins TRBV20-1 and TRBJ2-7; D might be TRBD1 or TRBD2, each matching 5 bases. The ends were cut back, 5 bases at V and 0 bases at J, with 11 bases in the middle. CDR3 length equals 13 residues. CDR1 is DFQATT, CDR2 SNEGSKA, per germline (reference sequence). Here the CDR3 reads CSAGGRNSYEQYF. In nucleotides, the CDR3 is TGCAGTGCTGGGGGACGGAACTCCTACGAGCAGTACTTC.

V usage is TRBV10-2 and J usage is TRBJ1-3, with 7 bases lining up with TRBD1. J was trimmed by 1 base and V by 4 bases; bases with no gene match: 1. Germline CDR1 reads WSHSY; CDR2 reads SAAADI. The CDR3 runs 14 residues. DNA of the CDR3: TGCGCCAGCAGTGGACAGGGTTCTGGAAACACCATATATTTT. Translated, it gives CASSGQGSGNTIYF.

V gene TRBV5-1 combines with J gene TRBJ1-1, with D hard to call. V lost 2 bases to trimming and J lost 3 bases, with 11 bases between them. This CDR3 is built from 14 residues. In germline, CDR1 is SGHRS, CDR2 YFSETQ. For the CDR3, the DNA is TGCGCCAGCAGCTTAATGGGAGATGACACTGAAGCTTTCTTT. This translates into CASSLMGDDTEAFF.

This clonotype was counted many times. The chain joins TRBV4-3 to TRBJ1-3; no definite D call. V was shortened by 0 bases and J by 2 bases, with 8 bases between the two germline ends. In germline, CDR1 is LGHNA, CDR2 YSLEER. This CDR3 contains 15 residues. This chain's CDR3 is CASSQDGGTGNTIYF. The CDR3 DNA reads TGCGCCAGCAGCCAAGATGGCGGTACTGGAAACACCATATATTTT.

This clonotype was recorded a few times. The chain employs TRBV10-1 and TRBJ2-3; 13 bases are shared with TRBD2. This CDR3 is built from 19 residues. Germline CDR1 WNHNN, CDR2 SYGVQD (reference sequence). J lost 2 bases, V lost 6 bases, and 14 bases had no gene match. The CDR3 loop is CASSRGLAGTRLDTDTQYF. The CDR3 coding sequence is TGCGCCAGCAGCCGGGGACTAGCGGGGACCCGACTCGACACAGATACGCAGTATTTT.

The table lists this clonotype with many counts. V and J are TRBV5-6 and TRBJ1-2; D perhaps matches TRBD1 (5 bases). Germline V gene data show CDR1 as SGHDT and CDR2 as YYEEEE. V dropped 2 bases and J dropped 4 bases, with 12 bases sitting between them. The CDR3 loop spans 14 amino acids. The CDR3 spells CASSFSGGTYGYTF. As DNA, the CDR3 is TGTGCCAGCAGCTTCTCTGGCGGGACCTATGGCTACACCTTC. Filled out from reference TRBV5-6 and TRBJ1-2, the complete variable domain reads DAGVTQSPTHLIKTRGQQVTLRCSPKSGHDTVSWYQQALGQGPQFIFQYYEEEERQRGNFPDRFSGHQFPNYSSELNVNALLLGDSALYLCASSFSGGTYGYTFGSGTRLTVV.

This chain connects TRBV6-6 to TRBJ2-1, with 7 bases aligning to TRBD2. CDR1 is MNHNY, CDR2 SVGAGI, per germline (reference sequence). The V gene end was trimmed by 6 bases and the J gene end by 6 bases; junction bases not matched to a gene: 5. The CDR3 is 13 residues long. In DNA, the CDR3 is TGTGCCAGCAGCTCCCCGGGGGGCAATGAGCAGTTCTTC. This codes for CASSSPGGNEQFF.

The sample holds a few counts of this clonotype. V and J are TRBV7-9 and TRBJ1-1; the D is unclear. The V and J ends lost 6 bases and 4 bases respectively, with 12 bases between them. Per germline, CDR1 SEHNR and CDR2 FQNEAQ (reference sequence). This CDR3 spans 13 amino acids. The CDR3, as DNA: TGTGCCAGCAGTCTCTCGTCGGGCACTGAAGCTTTCTTT. Translated, it gives CASSLSSGTEAFF. Based on the CDR3 plus reference TRBV7-9 and TRBJ1-1, the full variable domain is DTGVSQNPRHKITKRGQNVTFRCDPISEHNRLYWYRQTLGQGPEFLTYFQNEAQLEKSRLLSDRFSAERPKGSFSTLEIQRTEQGDSAMYLCASSLSSGTEAFFGQGTRLTVV.

This clonotype was counted only a few times. The chain uses TRBV6-1 and TRBJ1-2; perhaps TRBD1 as D (5 bases). Between the trimmed V and J ends, which lost 1 base and 4 bases, there was a span of 7 bases. Germline CDR1 MNHNS, CDR2 SASEGT. The CDR3 is 13 residues long. CDR3 residues: CASSEGQLYGYTF. The CDR3, as DNA: TGTGCCAGCAGTGAAGGACAGCTCTATGGCTACACCTTC.

In this sample, this clonotype turned up a few times. V gene TRBV4-1 combines with J gene TRBJ2-7, with D possibly TRBD1 on 6 matching bases. CDR3 length: 12 residues. The germline CDR1 and CDR2 sequences are MGHRA and YSYEKL. V dropped 2 bases and J dropped 6 bases, with 8 bases sitting between them. In nucleotides, the CDR3 is TGCGCCAGCAGCCAAATCAGGGGCGAGCAGTACTTC. Protein product: CASSQIRGEQYF.

The chain recombines TRBV16 with TRBJ2-7; D is undetermined. V shed 4 bases and J shed 3 bases, with 10 bases lying between them. This CDR3 spans 13 amino acids. Germline CDR1 is KGHSY and CDR2 is FQNENV. CDR3 protein: CASSLLGNYEQYF. The CDR3, as DNA: TGTGCCAGCAGCCTTCTAGGGAACTACGAGCAGTACTTC.

In this sample, this clonotype turned up a few times. The chain has TRBV20-1 and TRBJ2-3; possible D gene TRBD1, 5 bases. V gave up 0 bases and J gave up 1 base, with 11 bases separating them. Germline CDR1 DFQATT, CDR2 SNEGSKA (reference sequence). The CDR3 runs to 15 residues. The CDR3 DNA sequence: TGCAGTGCTAGAGATTACGGCAGGGGCACAGATACGCAGTATTTT. This sequence encodes CSARDYGRGTDTQYF.